The 21 T cell receptor beta chains in this list originate from one sample, sequenced in a study of T cell responses to AZD1222 COVID-19 vaccine. This table comes from immunoSEQ multiplex PCR, and its TCRdb copy is limited to in-frame clones, with some not included. The table records some 55,000 clones, about 85% of them present only once. Sequences were derived from peripheral blood, sampled on day 0 of AZD1222 vaccination. The receptors come from an adult in good health.

The chain carries TRBV7-8 and TRBJ2-4; the match to TRBD1 covers 7 bases. The CDR3 length is 14 residues. CDR1 and CDR2 from the germline V gene are SGHVS and FQNEAQ. V lost 5 bases to trimming and J lost 5 bases; unmatched junction nucleotides: 6. The CDR3 is CASSSRGFENIQYF. The CDR3 DNA follows: TGTGCCAGCAGCAGCAGGGGGTTTGAAAACATTCAGTACTTC.

The V call is TRBV7-2, the J call TRBJ2-1; possible D gene TRBD2, 5 bases. V was pared by 8 bases and J by 3 bases, with 14 bases between. The CDR3 runs 14 residues. Germline values: CDR1 SGHTA, CDR2 FQGNSA. Here the CDR3 DNA reads TGTGCCAGCCAACCCTGGGAGTACTACAATGAGCAGTTCTTC. Its protein product is CASQPWEYYNEQFF.

The chain couples TRBV6-5 to TRBJ1-5; TRBD1 is a possible D gene (5 bases). Between the trimmed V and J ends, which lost 6 bases and 3 bases, there was a span of 9 bases. Germline V lookup: CDR1 MNHEY, CDR2 SVGAGI. The CDR3 runs 13 residues. For the CDR3, the DNA is TGTGCCAGCAGAGGGGCCTTCAATCAGCCCCAGCATTTT. This translates into CASRGAFNQPQHF.

This sequence joins TRBV9 and TRBJ2-5; TRBD2 is a possible D gene (6 bases). CDR1 and CDR2 from the germline V gene are SGDLS and YYNGEE. The CDR3 consists of 14 residues. The V and J ends lost 3 bases and 4 bases respectively, with 13 bases between them. The CDR3 region has the DNA TGTGCCAGCAGCGCTCAGGAGGGGAGAGAGACCCAGTACTTC. This codes for CASSAQEGRETQYF.

This chain joins TRBV28 and TRBJ1-2, with a possible D match to TRBD1 (5 bases). Germline CDR1 and CDR2: MDHEN and SYDVKM. The germline V and J ends were trimmed by 5 bases and 4 bases, with 11 bases remaining between them. The CDR3 covers 13 residues. The chain's CDR3 is CASSPYRSYGYTF. CDR3 DNA: TGTGCCAGCAGTCCCTACAGGTCCTATGGCTACACCTTC.

This chain uses TRBV18 with TRBJ1-3; the D is unclear. Germline V gene data show CDR1 as KGHSH and CDR2 as LQKENI. V shed 4 bases and J shed 0 bases, with 10 bases lying between them. CDR3 length: 15 amino acids. CDR3 amino acids: CASSRSAISGNTIYF. As DNA, the CDR3 is TGTGCCAGCTCACGGTCCGCTATCTCTGGAAACACCATATATTTT.

The J gene is TRBJ1-1, the V gene TRBV5-6; a possible D gene is TRBD1 (5 bases). CDR1 and CDR2 from the germline V gene are SGHDT and YYEEEE. V was shortened by 3 bases and J by 5 bases, with 14 bases between the two germline ends. This CDR3 is built from 14 residues. CDR3 amino acids: CASSSGRWETEAFF. Written as DNA, the CDR3 is TGTGCCAGCAGCTCGGGACGGTGGGAGACTGAAGCTTTCTTT.

This clone was observed a handful of times. Other DNA sequences within the sample encode an identical CDR3. The V gene is TRBV7-2, the J gene TRBJ2-7; TRBD1 is a possible D gene (6 bases). Per germline, CDR1 SGHTA and CDR2 FQGNSA. The length of the CDR3 is 12 residues. Trimming pared 1 base from V and 6 bases from J, leaving 7 bases between. The CDR3 DNA reads as TGTGCCAGCAGCTTAGGAGGGGGCGAGCAGTACTTC. This codes for CASSLGGGEQYF.

The chain employs TRBV6-5 and TRBJ1-3; 7 bases map to TRBD1. Germline V CDR1 and CDR2: MNHEY, SVGAGI. The CDR3 sequence is 15 residues long. V gave up 2 bases and J gave up 6 bases; unmatched junction bases: 7. The CDR3 spells CASSYGAGGANTIYF. In DNA form, the CDR3 reads TGTGCCAGCAGTTACGGCGCAGGGGGGGCAAACACCATATATTTT.

The chain carries TRBV9 and TRBJ2-5, with 8 bases that match TRBD2. With V trimmed by 0 bases and J by 2 bases, 6 bases remained unmatched. Germline values: CDR1 SGDLS, CDR2 YYNGEE. CDR3 length: 16 amino acids. The CDR3 DNA reads as TGTGCCAGCAGCGTAGGAGCTAGCGGGCGGCAAGAGACCCAGTACTTC. Protein: CASSVGASGRQETQYF.

In its sample, this clone was seen once. The gene calls are TRBV5-6 and TRBJ1-4; the match to TRBD1 covers 9 bases. This CDR3 contains 14 residues. V lost 4 bases and J lost 7; bases outside the gene matches: 5. The germline V gene has CDR1 SGHDT and CDR2 YYEEEE. The CDR3 region is CASSPRQGGEKLFF. In nucleotides, the CDR3 is TGTGCCAGCAGCCCGAGACAGGGGGGTGAAAAACTGTTTTTT.

This sequence joins TRBV29-1 and TRBJ1-1; D unclear. This CDR3 is 15 amino acids long. Trimming took off 5 bases at V and 1 base at J, with 17 bases between the two ends. Per the germline V gene, CDR1 is SQVTM and CDR2 is ANQGSEA. CDR3 coding DNA: TGCAGCGTTATTCCTGTGGACCGACAGAACACTGAAGCTTTCTTT. It translates to CSVIPVDRQNTEAFF.

This clone was seen only a few times. This chain joins TRBV18 and TRBJ2-7, with 8 bases identical to TRBD1. After removal of 4 bases from V and 7 bases from J, the junction contained 6 bases not matched to a gene. Germline V gene lookup returns CDR1 KGHSH and CDR2 LQKENI. The CDR3 loop spans 13 amino acids. CDR3 sequence: CASSLRGREEQYF. CDR3 coding DNA: TGTGCCAGCTCACTCAGGGGGCGAGAAGAGCAGTACTTC.

The CDR3 DNA sequence: TGTGCCACCTCGCGCTTTGGGGAACACTACGAGCAGTACTTC. It specifies CATSRFGEHYEQYF. The V gene is TRBV19, the J gene TRBJ2-7; D is undetermined. The V and J ends lost 10 bases and 3 bases respectively, with 19 bases between them. This CDR3 comprises 14 residues. Germline V gene data show CDR1 as LNHDA and CDR2 as SQIVND (reference sequence).

This sequence joins TRBV12-3 or TRBV12-4 and TRBJ2-7, with 11 bases fitting TRBD1. V gave up 6 bases and J gave up 3 bases; unmatched junction bases: 1. The CDR3 has 13 amino acids. CDR3 DNA sequence: TGTGCCAGCAGGGGGACAGGGGGCTACGAGCAGTACTTC. Translating it yields CASRGTGGYEQYF.

V is TRBV7-6 and J is TRBJ2-2; D uncertain. V dropped 8 bases and J dropped 2 bases, with 6 bases sitting between them. CDR3 length: 12 amino acids. Germline V gives CDR1 SGHVS, CDR2 FNYEAQ. CDR3 DNA sequence: TGTGCCAGCGGACGAAACACCGGGGAGCTGTTTTTT. Its translation: CASGRNTGELFF.

V gene TRBV6-1 combines with J gene TRBJ2-2; D is ambiguous. CDR1 MNHNS and CDR2 SASEGT come from the germline V gene. The CDR3 is made up of 17 amino acids. Deletions cut 3 bases from V and 0 bases from J, with 14 bases between. CDR3: CASSEPPNATNTGELFF. The CDR3, as DNA: TGTGCCAGCAGTGAGCCCCCGAACGCGACGAACACCGGGGAGCTGTTTTTT.

The rearrangement links TRBV6-2 or TRBV6-3 to TRBJ2-7; the D is unclear. V was shortened by 2 bases and J by 0 bases, with 8 bases between the two germline ends. Germline assignment: CDR1 MNHEY and CDR2 SVGEGT. This CDR3 has 14 residues. The CDR3 DNA follows: TGTGCCAGCAGTTACGGACCGAGCTCCTACGAGCAGTACTTC. Protein: CASSYGPSSYEQYF.

V gene TRBV12-3 or TRBV12-4 combines with J gene TRBJ1-2, with D possibly matching TRBD1 (5 bases). There are 9 residues in the CDR3. V lost 8 bases to trimming and J lost 9 bases, with 7 bases between them. CDR3 sequence reads: CASGGSYTF. As DNA, the CDR3 is TGTGCCAGCGGGGGTAGCTACACCTTC.

The chain has TRBV6-5 and TRBJ1-2, with TRBD1 as a possible D gene (5 bases). Germline CDR1 reads MNHEY; CDR2 reads SVGAGI. The germline V and J ends were trimmed by 2 bases and 8 bases, with 18 bases remaining between them. This CDR3 is built from 15 residues. The CDR3 spells CASSYNQGALGGYTF. As DNA, the CDR3 is TGTGCCAGCAGTTACAATCAGGGTGCCCTAGGAGGCTACACCTTC.

V and J are TRBV2 and TRBJ2-7, with TRBD1 identical over 7 bases. The CDR3 consists of 14 residues. V lost 7 bases to trimming and J lost 7 bases; unmatched junction nucleotides: 13. From germline, CDR1 is SNHLY and CDR2 FYNNEI. CDR3: CASTGDRAVGEQYF. As DNA, the CDR3 is TGTGCCAGCACCGGCGACAGGGCGGTGGGGGAGCAGTACTTC. Using reference TRBV2 and TRBJ2-7 for the parts outside the CDR3, the full variable domain is EPEVTQTPSHQVTQMGQEVILRCVPISNHLYFYWYRQILGQKVEFLVSFYNNEISEKSEIFDDQFSVERPDGSNFTLKIRSTKLEDSAMYFCASTGDRAVGEQYFGPGTRLTVT.